The 30 T cell receptor beta chains presented below share a single source sample, sequenced in a study of cytomegalovirus exposure and HLA in healthy donors. The primer mix had 60 Vbeta and 13 Jbeta primers. TCRdb's table, derived via immunoSEQ multiplex PCR, lists solely in-frame clones and lacks some. Here the sample spans some 96,000 clones, roughly 75% being singletons. Material: PBMCs. Source of these receptors: a woman aged 55-70 years in good health and CMV-seronegative.

V is TRBV6-5 and J is TRBJ2-7, with D perhaps matching TRBD2 (5 bases). The CDR3 is made up of 14 amino acids. The ends were cut back, 4 bases at V and 2 bases at J, with 12 bases in the middle. Germline V CDR1 and CDR2: MNHEY, SVGAGI. The CDR3: CASSWGDATYEQYF. DNA of the CDR3: TGTGCCAGCAGTTGGGGAGACGCCACCTACGAGCAGTACTTC.

The chain is built from TRBV29-1 and TRBJ2-3; 8 bases match TRBD1. CDR1 and CDR2 (germline): SQVTM, ANQGSEA. This CDR3 has 13 residues. V lost 8 bases, J lost 2 bases, and 6 bases stayed unmatched. CDR3 sequence reads: CSFGQGLTDTQYF. DNA of the CDR3: TGCAGCTTTGGACAGGGACTCACAGATACGCAGTATTTT.

Worth noting for this clone: One end of the junction fails to match germline, which may point to a read error. The rearrangement joins TRBV6-5 to TRBJ2-2, with D maybe TRBD2 (5 bases). Germline lookup yields CDR1 MNHEY and CDR2 SVGAGI. The CDR3 length is 15 residues. The CDR3 is CASSLTQLNTGKLFF. The DNA of the CDR3 is TGTGCCAGCAGTTTAACTCAGCTGAACACCGGGAAGCTGTTTTTT.

The rearrangement links TRBV7-7 to TRBJ2-3; D is possibly TRBD1 (6 bases). The CDR3 loop spans 13 amino acids. The germline V gene encodes CDR1 SSHAT and CDR2 FNYEAQ (reference sequence). Between the trimmed V and J ends, which lost 3 bases and 6 bases, there was a span of 10 bases. CDR3 sequence: CASSLGAGDTQYF. CDR3 sequence (DNA): TGTGCCAGCAGCTTGGGGGCTGGGGATACGCAGTATTTT.

The V and J genes are TRBV7-2 and TRBJ1-5; a weak D match, TRBD1 (6 bases). CDR1 and CDR2 (germline): SGHTA, FQGNSA. CDR3 size: 16 residues. The ends were cut back, 0 bases at V and 0 bases at J, with 9 bases in the middle. The CDR3: CASSLASGDSNQPQHF. CDR3 DNA sequence: TGTGCCAGCAGCTTAGCTTCAGGGGATAGCAATCAGCCCCAGCATTTT. Drawing the rest from reference TRBV7-2 and TRBJ1-5, the complete variable domain is GAGVSQSPSNKVTEKGKDVELRCDPISGHTALYWYRQSLGQGLEFLIYFQGNSAPDKSGLPSDRFSAERTGGSVSTLTIQRTQQEDSAVYLCASSLASGDSNQPQHFGDGTRLSIL.

V and J are TRBV2 and TRBJ2-7; 10 nucleotides match TRBD1. From germline, CDR1 is SNHLY and CDR2 FYNNEI. The CDR3 is 15 residues long. Unmatched junction bases numbered 11, after V lost 7 bases and J lost 5 bases. CDR3 bases: TGTGCCAGCACCGAGTGGGGACAGGGGATAGACGAGCAGTACTTC. Protein product: CASTEWGQGIDEQYF.

The rearrangement uses TRBV10-3 and TRBJ1-1; 7 bases match TRBD1. The length of the CDR3 is 14 residues. Germline loops: CDR1 ENHRY, CDR2 SYGVKD. V was clipped by 3 bases and J by 4 bases; unmatched bases: 5. The CDR3 DNA sequence: TGTGCCATCAGTGAAGACAGGGCGGGCACTGAAGCTTTCTTT. Its translation is CAISEDRAGTEAFF.

CDR3 DNA sequence: TGCGCCAGCAGCCAAGATTCAGGGGGGCCCTACGAGCAGTACTTC. It is translated as CASSQDSGGPYEQYF. The chain has TRBV4-3 and TRBJ2-7; tentative D call: TRBD1 (7 bases). Germline-derived CDR1 and CDR2 are LGHNA and YSLEER. The CDR3 is 15 amino acids. V shed 0 bases and J shed 2 bases, with 11 bases lying between them.

This chain uses TRBV5-6 with TRBJ1-3, with D uncertain. V lost 3 bases and J lost 1, with 5 bases in between. Looked up from germline, CDR1 is SGHDT and CDR2 is YYEEEE. The CDR3 is made up of 13 amino acids. The CDR3 DNA sequence: TGTGCCAGCAGCTCCAGATCTGGAAACACCATATATTTT. Protein sequence: CASSSRSGNTIYF. Complete variable domain (other parts from reference TRBV5-6 and TRBJ1-3): DAGVTQSPTHLIKTRGQQVTLRCSPKSGHDTVSWYQQALGQGPQFIFQYYEEEERQRGNFPDRFSGHQFPNYSSELNVNALLLGDSALYLCASSSRSGNTIYFGEGSWLTVV.

The chain uses TRBV7-2 and TRBJ1-5, with 9 bases lining up with TRBD1. After removal of 3 bases from V and 7 bases from J, the junction contained 10 bases not matched to a gene. CDR1 and CDR2 from the germline V gene are SGHTA and FQGNSA. CDR3 length: 16 amino acids. In nucleotides, the CDR3 is TGTGCCAGCAGCTTGTCGACAGGGGGAATTAGGCAGCCCCAGCATTTT. Protein: CASSLSTGGIRQPQHF.

The gene calls are TRBV19 and TRBJ2-5, with D possibly being TRBD2 (5 bases). V lost 1 base to trimming and J lost 8 bases, with 14 bases between them. Per germline, CDR1 LNHDA and CDR2 SQIVND (reference sequence). CDR3 length equals 14 residues. For the CDR3, the DNA is TGTGCCAGTAGTATAGGTCCCACCCGGGGAACCCAGTACTTC. The encoded protein is CASSIGPTRGTQYF. Complete variable domain (other parts from reference TRBV19 and TRBJ2-5): DGGITQSPKYLFRKEGQNVTLSCEQNLNHDAMYWYRQDPGQGLRLIYYSQIVNDFQKGDIAEGYSVSREKKESFPLTVTSAQKNPTAFYLCASSIGPTRGTQYFGPGTRLLVL.

This clone was found a few times. The genes are TRBV19 and TRBJ2-1; a possible D gene is TRBD2 (6 bases). From germline, CDR1 is LNHDA and CDR2 SQIVND (reference sequence). The V end was cut by 3 bases, the J end by 2 bases, with 11 bases between. This CDR3 contains 15 residues. CDR3 nucleotide sequence: TGTGCCAGTAGTATTACGGGGGTCCCCTACAATGAGCAGTTCTTC. Translating gives CASSITGVPYNEQFF.

The chain combines TRBV4-3 with TRBJ1-1, with 7 bases lining up with TRBD1. Germline values: CDR1 LGHNA, CDR2 YSLEER. The CDR3 extends over 17 amino acids. Trimming removed 4 bases from V and 1 base from J; junction bases left unmatched: 12. This CDR3 is CASSLLYRGPQNTEAFF. CDR3 coding DNA: TGCGCCAGCAGCCTGCTTTACAGGGGCCCGCAGAACACTGAAGCTTTCTTT.

The sample holds one count of this clone. The chain uses TRBV5-6 and TRBJ2-1, with 8 positions matching TRBD1. The CDR3 loop spans 14 amino acids. CDR1 is SGHDT and CDR2 is YYEEEE in the germline V gene. The ends lost 3 bases at V and 5 bases at J; junction bases unmatched: 4. This chain's CDR3 is CASSYLDRDNEQFF. DNA of the CDR3: TGTGCCAGCAGCTACTTGGACAGGGACAATGAGCAGTTCTTC.

This chain joins TRBV5-4 and TRBJ2-5, with 9 positions matching TRBD2. The CDR3 contains 16 residues. The junction had 12 bases not matched to a gene; V was cut back by 4 bases and J by 5 bases. The V gene's germline CDR1 is SGHNT and CDR2 YYREEE (reference sequence). The CDR3 protein is CASSRASAGGRETQYF. DNA of the CDR3: TGTGCCAGCAGCCGGGCATCAGCGGGAGGTCGGGAGACCCAGTACTTC.

The chain links TRBV30 to TRBJ2-1, with 8 nucleotides matching TRBD2. The V and J ends lost 1 base and 2 bases, in that order; junction bases with no gene match: 4. There are 15 residues in the CDR3. Germline loops: CDR1 GTSNPN, CDR2 SVGIG (reference sequence). In DNA, the CDR3 is TGTGCCTGGAGTGCTCATAGCGGGGCCTACAATGAGCAGTTCTTC. Protein product: CAWSAHSGAYNEQFF. The full variable domain, rest sourced from reference TRBV30 and TRBJ2-1, is SQTIHQWPATLVQPVGSPLSLECTVEGTSNPNLYWYRQAAGRGLQLLFYSVGIGQISSEVPQNLSASRPQDRQFILSSKKLLLSDSGFYLCAWSAHSGAYNEQFFGPGTRLTVL.

V and J are TRBV30 and TRBJ2-1; TRBD2 might be the D (6 bases). CDR3 length: 13 amino acids. Trimming took off 0 bases at V and 7 bases at J, with 10 bases between the two ends. The germline V gene encodes CDR1 GTSNPN and CDR2 SVGIG (reference sequence). The chain's CDR3 is CAWSVGAGNEQFF. The CDR3 DNA sequence: TGTGCCTGGAGTGTAGGGGCGGGGAATGAGCAGTTCTTC.

This chain uses TRBV19 with TRBJ2-7, with D possibly TRBD1 on 5 matching bases. Per germline, CDR1 LNHDA and CDR2 SQIVND (reference sequence). This CDR3 has 13 amino acids. V was cut by 4 bases and J by 0 bases, with 7 bases left in between. The CDR3 sequence is CASSNTGSYEQYF. In DNA form, the CDR3 reads TGTGCCAGTAGTAACACAGGCTCCTACGAGCAGTACTTC.

The genes are TRBV7-6 and TRBJ2-7; 11 bases agree with TRBD2. CDR1 SGHVS and CDR2 FNYEAQ come from the germline V gene. The J segment lost 3 bases and the V segment lost 1 base, leaving 5 bases of the junction unmatched. The CDR3 consists of 16 residues. CDR3 DNA: TGTGCCAGCAGCTTAGGGGGACTAGCGGAAATCTACGAGCAGTACTTC. Translation: CASSLGGLAEIYEQYF.

The chain links TRBV20-1 to TRBJ1-4; possible D gene TRBD1, 6 bases. Per the germline V gene, CDR1 is DFQATT and CDR2 is SNEGSKA (reference sequence). Trimming stripped 6 bases from V and 8 bases from J, with 10 bases between. The CDR3 extends over 11 amino acids. The CDR3 DNA is TGCAGTGCCTCCGGACAGGAAAAACTGTTTTTT. Protein sequence: CSASGQEKLFF.

This clone has only a few counts. The chain combines TRBV6-5 with TRBJ2-7; 8 nucleotides line up with TRBD1. CDR3 size: 15 residues. Germline CDR1 reads MNHEY; CDR2 reads SVGAGI. V lost 6 bases and J lost 0; bases outside the gene matches: 7. The CDR3 DNA follows: TGTGCCAGCAGGATGGACAGGGAATACTCCTACGAGCAGTACTTC. Translating it yields CASRMDREYSYEQYF.

This clone was counted once. The rearrangement uses TRBV6-5 and TRBJ1-1; TRBD1 matches 8 bases. The CDR3 is 14 amino acids. Germline assignment: CDR1 MNHEY and CDR2 SVGAGI. Trimming at V came to 5 bases and at J to 5 bases, leaving 7 bases not matched to a gene. The CDR3 protein is CASSPRTGRTEAFF. As DNA, the CDR3 is TGTGCCAGCAGTCCCAGGACAGGGAGGACTGAAGCTTTCTTT.

The rearrangement links TRBV6-5 to TRBJ1-6; TRBD1 aligns across 7 bases. V was clipped by 6 bases and J by 10 bases; unmatched bases: 6. Germline loops: CDR1 MNHEY, CDR2 SVGAGI. This CDR3 has 13 amino acids. This chain's CDR3 is CASRDRFQSPLHF. The CDR3 DNA sequence: TGTGCCAGCAGGGACAGGTTCCAGTCACCCCTCCACTTT.

V gene TRBV27 combines with J gene TRBJ2-2; the D gene is possibly TRBD1 (6 bases). The germline gives CDR1 MNHEY, CDR2 SMNVEV (reference sequence). Deletions cut 5 bases from V and 0 bases from J, with 13 bases between. This CDR3 has 16 residues. Here the CDR3 DNA reads TGTGCCAGCAGTAGAATGACAGGCGCGAACACCGGGGAGCTGTTTTTT. Translating it yields CASSRMTGANTGELFF.

The chain joins TRBV29-1 to TRBJ2-7; 8 bases align to TRBD2. The V segment lost 6 bases and the J segment 2 bases; nucleotides outside the gene matches: 9. CDR1 and CDR2 from the germline V gene are SQVTM and ANQGSEA. The CDR3 runs 14 residues. CDR3 residues: CSVAYAGGTYEQYF. The CDR3 region has the DNA TGCAGCGTCGCTTATGCGGGGGGAACCTACGAGCAGTACTTC.

This clone appeared a few times. The chain has TRBV10-2 and TRBJ2-2, with 7 bases fitting TRBD1. The CDR3 runs to 14 residues. The germline CDR1 and CDR2 sequences are WSHSY and SAAADI. The junction had 5 bases not matched to a gene; V was cut back by 6 bases and J by 4 bases. The DNA for the CDR3 is TGCGCCAGCAGCACAGGGGCGGGCACCGGGGAGCTGTTTTTT. It is translated as CASSTGAGTGELFF.

The V and J genes are TRBV7-9 and TRBJ1-1; the match to TRBD1 covers 7 bases. Unmatched junction bases numbered 6, after V lost 7 bases and J lost 10 bases. Germline V gives CDR1 SEHNR, CDR2 FQNEAQ (reference sequence). This CDR3 is built from 11 residues. CDR3 nucleotide sequence: TGTGCCAGCACCCTAGGGGGCCCAGCTTTCTTT. Translating it yields CASTLGGPAFF.

The J gene is TRBJ1-4, the V gene TRBV5-4; 7 bases match TRBD1. Germline V gene sequence: CDR1 SGHNT, CDR2 YYREEE (reference sequence). The V gene end was trimmed by 4 bases and the J gene end by 0 bases; junction bases not matched to a gene: 9. CDR3 size: 17 residues. The CDR3 DNA is TGTGCCAGCAGCCCGGACAGGAGTAGAGCAACTAATGAAAAACTGTTTTTT. It yields the protein CASSPDRSRATNEKLFF.

The rearrangement uses TRBV2 and TRBJ1-1; TRBD1 matches 7 bases. CDR3 size: 12 residues. Losses at the gene ends were 4 bases for V and 10 bases for J; bases not matched to a gene: 6. The germline V gene encodes CDR1 SNHLY and CDR2 FYNNEI. The CDR3 loop is CASSADRGPAFF. CDR3 DNA sequence: TGTGCCAGCAGTGCTGATAGGGGGCCAGCTTTCTTT.

This clone was counted a few times. The CDR3 spells CASSFSPSGSDTGELFF. CDR3 bases: TGTGCCAGCAGCTTCTCTCCCAGCGGGAGTGACACCGGGGAGCTGTTTTTT. The gene calls are TRBV5-4 and TRBJ2-2; TRBD2 matches 8 bases. This CDR3 spans 17 amino acids. Germline CDR1 is SGHNT and CDR2 is YYREEE (reference sequence). Trimming took 2 bases from V and 3 from J; bases not matched to a gene: 9.